This T cell receptor (beta chain) was recovered during a study of T cell responses to AZD1222 COVID-19 vaccine. As to this clone: The antigen is unknown.

Points from the study as a whole: Repertoire collection took place solely once the T cell response had peaked. There were mostly white British donors and more females than males, and clonal diversity was possibly underestimated.

Some second doses came at about 4 weeks and others at about 12 weeks; these were pooled. Using immunoSEQ multiplex PCR, the repertoire was profiled, and TCRdb retains in-frame clones only, with some absent. The sample lists roughly 70,000 clones, 87% occurring once. This sample comprised peripheral blood, obtained 28 days after the second AZD1222 dose. This TCR was recovered from an adult who received the AZD1222 COVID-19 vaccine.

The CDR3 bases are TGTGCCAGCAGCCTCTCAGAAGAGCCGGGAGGTGGCTACACCTTC. This sequence encodes CASSLSEEPGGGYTF. The V call is TRBV3-1 (or the pseudogene TRBV3-2), the J call TRBJ1-2; the D is unclear. Germline V gene sequence: CDR1 LGHDT, CDR2 YNNKEL (reference sequence). The CDR3 covers 15 residues. The germline V and J ends were trimmed by 4 bases and 7 bases, with 19 bases remaining between them.